This TCR beta chain was profiled in a study of breast tumors, draining lymph nodes, adjacent tissues (dated by TCRdb to 2016 to 2017). In terms of the full investigation: The study compared TCR beta repertoires across tumor, adjacent nontumor tissue and axillary lymph nodes from breast cancer patients. The study aimed to assess the relationships and possible T-cell exchange between tumor, surrounding tissue and draining lymph node repertoires in human breast cancer.

What the authors observed across the whole study: Tumor and nontumor tissue repertoires were significantly more similar in luminal-like than in basal-like breast cancer. The conclusion that tumor T cells originate in lymph nodes was framed as consistent with a hypothesis rather than directly demonstrated. The data were considered consistent with the idea that most tumor T cells come from the lymph node and then expand in tumor tissue. Tumor T-cell repertoires showed less diversity than lymph node repertoires and more diversity than nontumor tissue repertoires, and tumor T-cell repertoires showed preferential V and J gene usage.

Trimming at the junction amounts to 6 bases on V and 0 bases on J, and the germline ends lie 14 bases apart. Based on the germline V gene, the CDR1 and CDR2 sequences are ENHRY and SYGVKD. The cysteine opens and the phenylalanine closes a CDR3 of 15 amino acids. The entry retains the CDR3 DNA only, 45 bases that are in frame from base 1. This clonotype was seen only a few times. Its antigen is not yet known. It has no much larger one-base neighbor in the sample; base qualities were not kept. The run used an Illumina HiSeq 2000. Multiplex PCR amplification was used to generate the TCR beta chain libraries. The amplified TCR beta chain products were analyzed by high-throughput sequencing. The raw public data were reprocessed by TCRdb itself: fastp quality trimming at Q25, MiXCR clonotype calling, in-frame beta chains only. Identical CDR3 protein sequences are pooled into one entry, listed with their most common genes and DNA. The sample table holds about 180,000 distinct CDR3 sequences, of which 30% to 35% were seen once. The ten largest clones take up around 4.5% of the sample.

The lymph node samples were taken from the axillary draining lymph nodes of breast cancer patients. The receptor comes from a female donor with breast cancer. Some clones in this sample may be carry-over from other donors' samples. The sample consisted of axillary lymph node tissue. The chain employs TRBV10-3 and TRBJ1-1, with TRBD1 as a weak D call on 6 bases. The bases are TGTGCCATCAGCGAAACCGGGGGCTTGAACACTGAAGCTTTCTTT. Its protein reads: CAISETGGLNTEAFF.